What follows are 17 T cell receptor beta chains derived from one specimen sequenced in a study of long-term antiretroviral therapy in people with HIV. The run of the v3.0 immunoSEQ assay was at survey level. Only in-frame clones appear in the TCRdb table, and some are missing; sequencing was by immunoSEQ multiplex PCR. Found here are 15,000 to 20,000 clones, 76% of them singletons; the top ten hold around 16%. The sample consisted of unsorted PBMCs, taken nearly 2.6 years before starting antiretroviral therapy. Receptors originate from a woman aged 45 to 65 with HIV.

CDR3 coding DNA: TGTGCTAGTGGGGTCGTTGGGGAGACCCAGTACTTC. It is translated as CASGVVGETQYF. The rearrangement uses TRBV12-5 and TRBJ2-5, with D unresolved. The CDR3 length is 12 residues. V was trimmed by 6 bases and J by 5 bases, leaving 10 bases between them. CDR1 is LGHNT, CDR2 FRNRAP, per germline.

Here the CDR3 DNA reads TGCGCCAGCAGCCAAGATGCGGCCTGGAGCTCCTACAATGAGCAGTTCTTC. Its protein product is CASSQDAAWSSYNEQFF. The V and J genes are TRBV4-1 and TRBJ2-1; no clear D gene. Germline lookup yields CDR1 MGHRA and CDR2 YSYEKL. The V and J ends lost 0 bases and 0 bases respectively, with 12 bases between them. The CDR3 length is 17 residues.

The chain joins TRBV12-5 to TRBJ1-1, with a tentative D call TRBD1 (6 bases). V lost 5 bases and J 4 bases, leaving 14 bases between the germline ends. The CDR3 has 14 amino acids. Looked up from germline, CDR1 is LGHNT and CDR2 is FRNRAP. This CDR3 reads CASGRSGGSTEAFF. CDR3 DNA sequence: TGTGCTAGTGGTCGTTCGGGGGGCAGCACTGAAGCTTTCTTT.

The rearrangement uses TRBV15 and TRBJ2-2; D is unresolved. The CDR3 sequence is 15 residues long. From germline, CDR1 is LNHNV and CDR2 YYDKDF (reference sequence). Trimming stripped 0 bases from V and 3 bases from J, with 8 bases between. CDR3 DNA sequence: TGTGCCACCAGCAGAGACGGCTCCCACACCGGGGAGCTGTTTTTT. This encodes CATSRDGSHTGELFF.

The J gene is TRBJ2-3, the V gene TRBV5-1; maybe TRBD2 (5 bases). V gave up 0 bases and J gave up 0 bases, with 11 bases separating them. This CDR3 is built from 16 residues. The germline V gene encodes CDR1 SGHRS and CDR2 YFSETQ. CDR3 sequence: CASSLAGVGSTDTQYF. The CDR3 coding sequence is TGCGCCAGCAGCTTGGCCGGGGTGGGTAGCACAGATACGCAGTATTTT.

The chain couples TRBV19 to TRBJ1-3; possibly TRBD1 for D (6 bases). Germline CDR1 and CDR2: LNHDA and SQIVND (reference sequence). Trimming shortened V by 7 bases and J by 0 bases, and 19 bases separated the two germline ends. This CDR3 contains 17 residues. This CDR3 is CASTPLQGLSSGNTIYF. The DNA of the CDR3 is TGTGCCAGTACCCCTCTACAGGGTCTCTCCTCTGGAAACACCATATATTTT.

The chain links TRBV5-1 to TRBJ1-3; tentatively, D is TRBD1 (6 bases). Germline assignment: CDR1 SGHRS and CDR2 YFSETQ. The CDR3 is made up of 16 amino acids. V was shortened by 4 bases and J by 1 base, with 15 bases between the two germline ends. The CDR3, as DNA: TGCGCCAGCAGCGGAGAACATGGGACATCTGGAAACACCATATATTTT. Its protein is CASSGEHGTSGNTIYF.

The DNA for the CDR3 is TGTGCCAGCAGCACGACTAGCAGCGATACGCAGTATTTT. Encoded protein: CASSTTSSDTQYF. This chain uses TRBV5-4 with TRBJ2-3; TRBD2 agrees at 7 bases. J was trimmed by 6 bases and V by 4 bases; bases with no gene match: 5. There are 13 residues in the CDR3. The germline gives CDR1 SGHNT, CDR2 YYREEE (reference sequence).

The V call is TRBV10-3, the J call TRBJ2-3; TRBD2 matches 16 bases. CDR3 size: 14 residues. Germline CDR1 ENHRY, CDR2 SYGVKD. Trimming took 11 bases from V and 4 from J; bases not matched to a gene: 3. This chain's CDR3 is CASGTSGGADTQYF. The DNA for the CDR3 is TGTGCCTCTGGGACTAGCGGGGGGGCAGATACGCAGTATTTT.

This clone has just one count. This chain links TRBV5-4 with TRBJ2-7; TRBD1 or TRBD2 may be the D gene (5 bases each). CDR3 size: 13 residues. Germline V gene sequence: CDR1 SGHNT, CDR2 YYREEE (reference sequence). V was trimmed by 2 bases and J by 4 bases, leaving 10 bases between them. CDR3 DNA: TGTGCCAGCAGCTTCCGAGGGGCTTACGAGCAGTACTTC. This gives the protein CASSFRGAYEQYF.

The rearrangement links TRBV29-1 to TRBJ1-2; a possible D gene is TRBD1 (5 bases). Trimming stripped 4 bases from V and 4 bases from J, with 13 bases between. Per the germline V gene, CDR1 is SQVTM and CDR2 is ANQGSEA. The CDR3 totals 13 residues. The CDR3 is CSVVAGVGYGYTF. As DNA, the CDR3 is TGCAGCGTTGTAGCGGGGGTTGGCTATGGCTACACCTTC.

The chain carries TRBV19 and TRBJ2-7, with a possible D match to TRBD2 (5 bases). Germline-derived CDR1 and CDR2 are LNHDA and SQIVND (reference sequence). Trimming left V 1 base short and J 0 bases short, with 7 bases between. The CDR3 consists of 14 residues. CDR3 sequence: CASSIAGSSYEQYF. CDR3 coding DNA: TGTGCCAGTAGTATAGCGGGGAGCTCCTACGAGCAGTACTTC. Drawing the rest from reference TRBV19 and TRBJ2-7, the complete variable domain is DGGITQSPKYLFRKEGQNVTLSCEQNLNHDAMYWYRQDPGQGLRLIYYSQIVNDFQKGDIAEGYSVSREKKESFPLTVTSAQKNPTAFYLCASSIAGSSYEQYFGPGTRLTVT.

For the CDR3, the DNA is TGTGCCAGCAGTTACTCGACGGGGGTTACCTACAATGAGCAGTTCTTC. It encodes CASSYSTGVTYNEQFF. The chain uses TRBV6-5 and TRBJ2-1, with D possibly being TRBD2 (6 bases). Trimming removed 0 bases from V and 2 bases from J, with 11 bases in between. Germline CDR1 and CDR2: MNHEY and SVGAGI. The CDR3 consists of 16 residues.

The rearrangement uses TRBV10-2 and TRBJ2-1; a weak D match, TRBD2 (6 bases). Per the germline V gene, CDR1 is WSHSY and CDR2 is SAAADI. V lost 0 bases and J 7 bases, leaving 22 bases between the germline ends. This CDR3 is built from 18 residues. The CDR3: CASSESSWAAGTGNEQFF. The DNA of the CDR3 is TGCGCCAGCAGTGAGTCGTCGTGGGCGGCGGGGACGGGGAATGAGCAGTTCTTC.

The chain employs TRBV7-9 and TRBJ1-3; the match to TRBD1 covers 9 bases. The germline gives CDR1 SEHNR, CDR2 FQNEAQ (reference sequence). The CDR3 contains 16 residues. V trimming: 4 bases; J trimming: 4 bases; junction bases outside the gene matches: 8. The CDR3 DNA reads as TGTGCCAGCAGCTCCGGGACAGGGTCAGAAGGAAACACCATATATTTT. Protein product: CASSSGTGSEGNTIYF.

The rearrangement uses TRBV27 and TRBJ2-7, with a weak D call TRBD2 (6 bases). CDR1 and CDR2 from the germline V gene are MNHEY and SMNVEV (reference sequence). V was trimmed by 7 bases and J by 3 bases, leaving 16 bases between them. The CDR3 spans 14 residues. CDR3 DNA: TGTGCCAGCATCGGGCAGGGACTTAACTACGAGCAGTACTTC. Its translation is CASIGQGLNYEQYF.

The rearrangement joins TRBV10-3 to TRBJ1-2; D is undetermined. Deletions cut 4 bases from V and 4 bases from J, with 16 bases between. The length of the CDR3 is 15 residues. Germline values: CDR1 ENHRY, CDR2 SYGVKD. The CDR3 reads CAISADSSRVYGYTF. The CDR3 DNA sequence: TGTGCCATCAGTGCCGACTCCAGTAGGGTCTATGGCTACACCTTC.